The clone carrying this T cell receptor (beta chain) was observed a handful of times. Antigen: not known. Purities in excess of 95% were seen in all sorted populations. The data are from a study of beta chain features in type 1 diabetes. Across the study: Comparable age, gender and cell yields were observed in patients relative to healthy donors.

The ends were cut back, 0 bases at V and 6 bases at J, with 6 bases in the middle. This CDR3 region has 12 residues. In germline, CDR1 is KGHSH, CDR2 LQKENI. Study conclusions and caveats: TCRB CDR3s from Type 1 diabetes patients were moderately but significantly shorter in all four CD4+ subsets.

The entirety of the isolated RNA underwent reverse transcription, so expressed TCRB transcripts were sequenced. Using immunoSEQ multiplex PCR, the repertoire was profiled, and TCRdb retains in-frame clones only, with some absent. The table lists approximately 360,000 clones, 10% to 15% of them singletons. V is TRBV18 and J is TRBJ2-7; D ambiguous. The receptor comes from a woman aged 18-30 years with type 1 diabetes. Sequenced: naive CD4+ T cells from blood. The CDR3 protein is CASSPPPGEQYF. DNA of the CDR3: TGTGCCAGCTCACCACCTCCCGGCGAGCAGTACTTC.